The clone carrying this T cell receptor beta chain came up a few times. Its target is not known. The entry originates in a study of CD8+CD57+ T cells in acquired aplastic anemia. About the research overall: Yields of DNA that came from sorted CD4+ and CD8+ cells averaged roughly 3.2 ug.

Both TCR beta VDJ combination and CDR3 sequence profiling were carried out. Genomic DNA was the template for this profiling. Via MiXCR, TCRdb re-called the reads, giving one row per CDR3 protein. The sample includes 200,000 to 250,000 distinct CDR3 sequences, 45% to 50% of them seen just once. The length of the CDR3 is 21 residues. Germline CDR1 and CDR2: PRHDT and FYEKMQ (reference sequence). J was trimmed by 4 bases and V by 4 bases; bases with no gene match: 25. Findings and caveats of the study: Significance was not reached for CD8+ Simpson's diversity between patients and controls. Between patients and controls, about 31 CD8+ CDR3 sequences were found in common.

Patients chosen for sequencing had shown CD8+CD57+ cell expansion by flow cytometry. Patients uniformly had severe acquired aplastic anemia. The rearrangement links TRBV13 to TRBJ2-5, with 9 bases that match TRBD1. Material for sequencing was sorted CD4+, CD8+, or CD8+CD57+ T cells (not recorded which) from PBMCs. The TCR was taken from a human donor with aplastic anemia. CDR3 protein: CASSSSHFVEVVGQGGETQYF. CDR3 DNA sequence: TGTGCCAGCAGCTCCTCTCACTTCGTAGAGGTGGTGGGACAGGGAGGAGAGACCCAGTACTTC.